This T cell receptor (beta chain) was captured by sequencing in a study of spatial heterogeneity in lung cancer. Study-wide context: Beta-chain sequences consistently outnumbered alpha-chain sequences in detection. Unique TCR and UMI combinations averaged more than ten appearances each in raw reads.

Many counts were recorded for this clonotype. CDR3 size: 14 residues. V lost 6 bases and J lost 6, with 15 bases in between. Germline values: CDR1 SGHVS, CDR2 FQNEAQ. TCRdb called the 5' RACE reads again in MiXCR, with one record for every CDR3 protein. The sample contains 35,000 to 45,000 distinct CDR3 sequences, 20% to 25% of which appear only once. The time point: blood at routine non-recurrence follow-up after resection. The source was PBMCs, collected at follow-up. The rearrangement links TRBV7-8 to TRBJ2-1, with D possibly TRBD1 on 6 matching bases. The clonotype was recovered from a female donor with early-stage non-small cell lung cancer. CDR3 DNA sequence: TGTGCCAGCAGTCAGGGGAATAGTTTCAATGAGCAGTTCTTC. Amino acids: CASSQGNSFNEQFF.